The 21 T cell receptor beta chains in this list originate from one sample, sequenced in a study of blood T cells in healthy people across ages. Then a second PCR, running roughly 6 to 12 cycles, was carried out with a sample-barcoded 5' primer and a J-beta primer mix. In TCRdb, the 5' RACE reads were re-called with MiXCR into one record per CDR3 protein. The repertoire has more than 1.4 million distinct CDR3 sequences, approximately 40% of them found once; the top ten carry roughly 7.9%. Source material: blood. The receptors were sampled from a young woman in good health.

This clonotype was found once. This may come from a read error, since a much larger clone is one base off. The CDR3 region is CASSHLSRIAGDEQFF. CDR3 nucleotides: TGCGCCAGCAGCCACCTCTCAAGAATTGCTGGCGATGAGCAGTTCTTC. The chain carries TRBV4-1 and TRBJ2-1; D gene unclear. This CDR3 is 16 amino acids long. Trimming cost V 3 bases and J 8 bases, with 20 bases left between them. Germline lookup yields CDR1 MGHRA and CDR2 YSYEKL.

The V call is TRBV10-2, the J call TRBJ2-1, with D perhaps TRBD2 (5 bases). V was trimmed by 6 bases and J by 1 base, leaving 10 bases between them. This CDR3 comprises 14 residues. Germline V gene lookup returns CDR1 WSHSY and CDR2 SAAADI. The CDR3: CASRSSASYNEQFF. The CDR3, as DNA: TGCGCCAGCAGAAGTAGCGCATCCTACAATGAGCAGTTCTTC.

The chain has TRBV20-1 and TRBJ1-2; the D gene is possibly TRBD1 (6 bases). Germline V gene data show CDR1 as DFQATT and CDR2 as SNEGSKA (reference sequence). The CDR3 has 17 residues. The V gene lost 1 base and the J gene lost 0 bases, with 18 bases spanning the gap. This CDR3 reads CSARGPSGTSTNYGYTF. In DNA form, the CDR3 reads TGCAGTGCTAGAGGTCCGTCTGGGACAAGCACTAACTATGGCTACACCTTC.

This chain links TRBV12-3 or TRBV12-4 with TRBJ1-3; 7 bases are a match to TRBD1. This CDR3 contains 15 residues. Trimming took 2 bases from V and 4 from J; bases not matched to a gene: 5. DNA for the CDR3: TGTGCCAGCAGTTTACTGACAGGGAAGGGAAACACCATATATTTT. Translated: CASSLLTGKGNTIYF.

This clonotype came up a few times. For the CDR3, the DNA is TGTGCTAGTGCTAGCGGATTCCAAGAGACCCAGTACTTC. Translation gives CASASGFQETQYF. The rearrangement uses TRBV12-5 and TRBJ2-5, with TRBD2 matching 7 bases. The CDR3 runs to 13 residues. Germline loops: CDR1 LGHNT, CDR2 FRNRAP. Losses at the gene ends were 7 bases for V and 1 base for J; bases not matched to a gene: 3.

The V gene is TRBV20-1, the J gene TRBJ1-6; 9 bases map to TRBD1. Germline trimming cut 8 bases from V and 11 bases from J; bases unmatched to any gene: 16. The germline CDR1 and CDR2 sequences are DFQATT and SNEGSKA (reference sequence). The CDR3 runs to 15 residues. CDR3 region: CSPSPPGQGGPPLHF. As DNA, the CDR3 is TGCAGTCCAAGCCCTCCGGGACAGGGTGGACCACCCCTCCACTTT.

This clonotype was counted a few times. CDR3 in DNA: TGTGCCATCAGTGAGTCATCACGGGTAGGGGACATTCAGTACTTC. Protein sequence: CAISESSRVGDIQYF. This chain connects TRBV10-3 to TRBJ2-4; tentatively, D is TRBD1 (5 bases). The V gene's germline CDR1 is ENHRY and CDR2 SYGVKD. The CDR3 is 15 residues long. V lost 0 bases and J 8 bases, leaving 14 bases between the germline ends.

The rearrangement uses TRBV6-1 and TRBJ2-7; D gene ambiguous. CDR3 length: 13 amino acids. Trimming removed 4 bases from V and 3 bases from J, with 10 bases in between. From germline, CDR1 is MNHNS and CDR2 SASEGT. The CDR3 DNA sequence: TGTGCCAGCAGTGTATGGTATAACTACGAGCAGTACTTC. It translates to CASSVWYNYEQYF.

The CDR3 coding sequence is TGTGCCAGCACAGCCTCTGGGACAGGCCGGTCCCCCTATGGCTACACCTTC. It codes for CASTASGTGRSPYGYTF. The chain recombines TRBV27 with TRBJ1-2; 8 bases fit TRBD1. The CDR3 has 17 residues. Germline V gene sequence: CDR1 MNHEY, CDR2 SMNVEV (reference sequence). Trimming removed 7 bases from V and 4 bases from J; junction bases left unmatched: 17.

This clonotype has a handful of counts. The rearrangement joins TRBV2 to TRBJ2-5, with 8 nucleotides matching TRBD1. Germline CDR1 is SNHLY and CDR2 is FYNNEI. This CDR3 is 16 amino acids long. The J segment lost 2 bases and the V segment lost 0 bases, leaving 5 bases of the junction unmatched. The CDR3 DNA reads TGTGCCAGCAGTGAAGCACTTGGACAGGGTCAAGAGACCCAGTACTTC. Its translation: CASSEALGQGQETQYF. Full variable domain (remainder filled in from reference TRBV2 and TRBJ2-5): EPEVTQTPSHQVTQMGQEVILRCVPISNHLYFYWYRQILGQKVEFLVSFYNNEISEKSEIFDDQFSVERPDGSNFTLKIRSTKLEDSAMYFCASSEALGQGQETQYFGPGTRLLVL.

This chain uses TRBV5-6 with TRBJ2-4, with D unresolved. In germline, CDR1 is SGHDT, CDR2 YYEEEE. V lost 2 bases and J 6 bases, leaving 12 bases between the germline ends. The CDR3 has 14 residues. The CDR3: CASSFDPTRNIQYF. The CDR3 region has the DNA TGTGCCAGCAGCTTCGACCCGACGAGAAACATTCAGTACTTC.

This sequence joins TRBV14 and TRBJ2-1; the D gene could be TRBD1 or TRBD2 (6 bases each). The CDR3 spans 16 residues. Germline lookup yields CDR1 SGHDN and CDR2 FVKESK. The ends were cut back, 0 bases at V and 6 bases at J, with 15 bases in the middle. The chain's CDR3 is CASSQDYWGAGNEQFF. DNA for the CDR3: TGTGCCAGCAGCCAAGATTACTGGGGGGCAGGCAATGAGCAGTTCTTC.

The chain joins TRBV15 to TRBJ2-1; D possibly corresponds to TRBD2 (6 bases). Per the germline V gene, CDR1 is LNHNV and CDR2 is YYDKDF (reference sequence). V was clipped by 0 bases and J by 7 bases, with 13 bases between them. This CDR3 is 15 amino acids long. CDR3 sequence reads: CATSRDRGTLNEQFF. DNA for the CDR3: TGTGCCACCAGCAGAGATAGAGGGACTCTGAATGAGCAGTTCTTC.

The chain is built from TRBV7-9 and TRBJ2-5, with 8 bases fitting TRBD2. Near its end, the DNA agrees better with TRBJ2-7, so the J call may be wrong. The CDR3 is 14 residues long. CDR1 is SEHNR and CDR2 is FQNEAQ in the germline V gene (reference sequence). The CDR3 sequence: CASSVRGGPYEQYF. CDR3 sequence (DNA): TGTGCCAGCAGCGTACGCGGGGGGCCCTACGAGCAGTACTTC.

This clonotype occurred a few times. The CDR3 DNA reads as TGCAGTGCTAGAGCCAGCGGGGCTTACAATGAGCAGTTCTTC. It translates to CSARASGAYNEQFF. This chain links TRBV20-1 with TRBJ2-1, with 7 nucleotides matching TRBD2. V shed 1 base and J 4 bases; nucleotides not matched to a gene: 4. The CDR3 totals 14 residues. The germline V gene has CDR1 DFQATT and CDR2 SNEGSKA (reference sequence).

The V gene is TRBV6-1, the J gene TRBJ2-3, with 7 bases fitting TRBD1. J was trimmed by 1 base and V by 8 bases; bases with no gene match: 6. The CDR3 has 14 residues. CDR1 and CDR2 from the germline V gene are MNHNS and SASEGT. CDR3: CASFRQGGTDTQYF. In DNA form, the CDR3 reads TGTGCCAGCTTTAGACAGGGAGGCACAGATACGCAGTATTTT.

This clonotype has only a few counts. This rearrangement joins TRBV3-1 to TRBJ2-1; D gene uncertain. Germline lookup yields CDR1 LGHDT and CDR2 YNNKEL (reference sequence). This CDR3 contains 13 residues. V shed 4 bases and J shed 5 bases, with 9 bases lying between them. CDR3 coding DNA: TGTGCCAGCAGCCCCTTGCCAGACAATGAGCAGTTCTTC. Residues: CASSPLPDNEQFF.

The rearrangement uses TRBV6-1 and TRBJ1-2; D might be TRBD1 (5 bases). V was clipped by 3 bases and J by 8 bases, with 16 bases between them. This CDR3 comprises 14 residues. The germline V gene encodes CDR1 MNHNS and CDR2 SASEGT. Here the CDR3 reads CASSDALDKRGYTF. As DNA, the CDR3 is TGTGCCAGCAGTGACGCCCTGGACAAACGCGGCTACACCTTC.

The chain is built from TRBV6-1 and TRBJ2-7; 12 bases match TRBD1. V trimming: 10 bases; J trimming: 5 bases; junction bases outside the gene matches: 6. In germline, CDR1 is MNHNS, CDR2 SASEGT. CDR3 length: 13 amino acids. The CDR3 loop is CATTGTGGHEQYF. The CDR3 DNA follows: TGTGCCACCACCGGGACAGGGGGCCACGAGCAGTACTTC.

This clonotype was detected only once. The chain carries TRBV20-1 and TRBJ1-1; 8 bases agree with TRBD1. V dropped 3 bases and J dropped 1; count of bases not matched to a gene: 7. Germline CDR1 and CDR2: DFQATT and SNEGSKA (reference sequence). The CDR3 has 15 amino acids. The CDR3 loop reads CSASEDRVTNTEAFF. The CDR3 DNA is TGCAGTGCTAGTGAGGACAGGGTGACGAACACTGAAGCTTTCTTT.

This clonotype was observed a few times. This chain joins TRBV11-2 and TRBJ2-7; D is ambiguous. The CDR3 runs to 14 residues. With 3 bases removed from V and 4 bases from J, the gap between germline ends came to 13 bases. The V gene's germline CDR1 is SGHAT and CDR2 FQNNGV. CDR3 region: CASSLARMLYEQYF. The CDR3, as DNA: TGTGCCAGCAGCTTGGCACGGATGTTATACGAGCAGTACTTC.